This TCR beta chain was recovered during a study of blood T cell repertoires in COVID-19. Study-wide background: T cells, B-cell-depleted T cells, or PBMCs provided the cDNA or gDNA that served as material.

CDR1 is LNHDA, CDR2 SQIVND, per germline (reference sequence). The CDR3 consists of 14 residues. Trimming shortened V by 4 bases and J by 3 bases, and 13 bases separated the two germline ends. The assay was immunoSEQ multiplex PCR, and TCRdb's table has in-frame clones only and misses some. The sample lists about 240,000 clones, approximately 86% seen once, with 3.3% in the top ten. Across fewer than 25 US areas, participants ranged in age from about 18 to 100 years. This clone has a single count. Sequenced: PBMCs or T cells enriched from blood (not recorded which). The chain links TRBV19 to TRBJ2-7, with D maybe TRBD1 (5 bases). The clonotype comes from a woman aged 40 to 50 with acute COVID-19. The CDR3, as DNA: TGTGCCAGTAGTACCGGACACCTTCTCTACGAGCAGTACTTC. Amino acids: CASSTGHLLYEQYF.